This T cell receptor beta chain derives from a study of a mutant IDH1 vaccine in newly diagnosed glioma. Across the study: Vaccines were first given 4-6 weeks after radiotherapy alone, or with temozolomide cycles. Therapy received beforehand was radiotherapy, temozolomide, or both, with most patients given both.

As regards this clone: The target antigen is unknown.

Described time point: week 35, safety follow-up. The content of each vaccine dose was 300 ug of mutant IDH1 20-mer peptide, and topical imiquimod accompanied it. Donors had new WHO grade 3 or 4 IDH1-mutant, ATRX-lost astrocytomas. Profiled with immunoSEQ multiplex PCR; TCRdb holds only in-frame clones, not every one. The top ten clones hold approximately 2.9% of a sample with under 40,000 clones, about 82% of them seen once. V shed 3 bases, J shed 4 bases, and the junction held 12 bases outside the gene matches. The germline V gene has CDR1 SGDLS and CDR2 YYNGEE. The CDR3 has 17 residues. V and J are TRBV9 and TRBJ1-2; TRBD1 matches at 10 bases. The sequences come from PBMCs, collected from a glioma patient whose treatment included an IDH1 peptide vaccine. The clonotype was recovered from a man between 40 and 49 years old with glioma. Some clones in this sample may be carry-over from other donors' samples. The CDR3 nucleotides are TGTGCCAGCAGCGAAACACCCGACAGGGGGCGAAGCTATGGCTACACCTTC. Translating it yields CASSETPDRGRSYGYTF.